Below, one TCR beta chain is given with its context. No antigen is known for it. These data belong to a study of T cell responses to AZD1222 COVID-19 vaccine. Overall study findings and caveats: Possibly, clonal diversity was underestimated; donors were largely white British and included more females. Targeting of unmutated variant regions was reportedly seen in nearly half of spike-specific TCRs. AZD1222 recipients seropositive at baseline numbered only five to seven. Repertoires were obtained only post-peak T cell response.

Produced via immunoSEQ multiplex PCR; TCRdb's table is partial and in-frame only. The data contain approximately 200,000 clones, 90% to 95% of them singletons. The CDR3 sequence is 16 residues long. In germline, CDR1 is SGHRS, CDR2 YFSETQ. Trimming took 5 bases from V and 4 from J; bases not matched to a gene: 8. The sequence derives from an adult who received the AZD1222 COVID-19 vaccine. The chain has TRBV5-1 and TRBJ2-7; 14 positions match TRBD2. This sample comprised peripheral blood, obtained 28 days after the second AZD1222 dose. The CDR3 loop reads CASRPGLAGGRYEQYF. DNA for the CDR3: TGCGCCAGCAGGCCCGGACTAGCGGGAGGTCGGTACGAGCAGTACTTC.